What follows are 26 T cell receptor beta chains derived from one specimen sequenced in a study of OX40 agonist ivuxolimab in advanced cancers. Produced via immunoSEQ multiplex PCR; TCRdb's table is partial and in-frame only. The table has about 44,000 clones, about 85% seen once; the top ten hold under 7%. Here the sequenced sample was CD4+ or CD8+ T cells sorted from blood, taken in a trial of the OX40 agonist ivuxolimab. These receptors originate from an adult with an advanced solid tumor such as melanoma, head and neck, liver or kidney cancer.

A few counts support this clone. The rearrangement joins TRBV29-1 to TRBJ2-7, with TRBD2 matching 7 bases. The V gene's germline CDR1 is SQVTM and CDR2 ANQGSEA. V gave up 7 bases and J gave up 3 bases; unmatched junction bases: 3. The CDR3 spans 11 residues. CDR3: CSARTSYEQYF. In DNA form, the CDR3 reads TGCAGCGCTAGGACTAGCTACGAGCAGTACTTC.

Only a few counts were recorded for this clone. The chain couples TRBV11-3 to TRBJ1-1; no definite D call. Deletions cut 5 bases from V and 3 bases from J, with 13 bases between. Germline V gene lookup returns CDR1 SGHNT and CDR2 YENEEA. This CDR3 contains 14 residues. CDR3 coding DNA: TGTGCCAGCAGCCGTCGGGTTTCAGACACTGAAGCTTTCTTT. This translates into CASSRRVSDTEAFF.

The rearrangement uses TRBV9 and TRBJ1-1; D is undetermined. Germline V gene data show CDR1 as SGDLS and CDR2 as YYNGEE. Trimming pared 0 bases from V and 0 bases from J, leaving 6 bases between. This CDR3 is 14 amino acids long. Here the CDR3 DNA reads TGTGCCAGCAGCGTAGGGGCCATGAACACTGAAGCTTTCTTT. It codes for CASSVGAMNTEAFF. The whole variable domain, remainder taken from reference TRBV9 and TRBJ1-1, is DSGVTQTPKHLITATGQRVTLRCSPRSGDLSVYWYQQSLDQGLQFLIQYYNGEERAKGNILERFSAQQFPDLHSELNLSSLELGDSALYFCASSVGAMNTEAFFGQGTRLTVV.

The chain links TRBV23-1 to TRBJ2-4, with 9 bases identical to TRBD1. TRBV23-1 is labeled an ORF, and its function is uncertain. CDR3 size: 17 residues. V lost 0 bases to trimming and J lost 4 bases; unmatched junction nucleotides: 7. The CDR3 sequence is CASSQSSGQGGKNIQYF. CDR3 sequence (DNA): TGCGCCAGCAGTCAATCCTCGGGACAGGGCGGGAAAAACATTCAGTACTTC.

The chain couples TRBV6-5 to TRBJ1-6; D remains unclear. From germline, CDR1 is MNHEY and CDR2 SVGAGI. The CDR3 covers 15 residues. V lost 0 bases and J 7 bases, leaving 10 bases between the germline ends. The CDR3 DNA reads TGTGCCAGCAGTTACTCGGGCCCTGCAAATTCACCCCTCCACTTT. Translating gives CASSYSGPANSPLHF.

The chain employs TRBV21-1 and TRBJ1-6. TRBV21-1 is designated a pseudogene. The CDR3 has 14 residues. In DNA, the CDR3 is TGTGCCAGCAGCACCGGACTACGCCATTCACCCCTCCACTTT. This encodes CASSTGLRHSPLHF.

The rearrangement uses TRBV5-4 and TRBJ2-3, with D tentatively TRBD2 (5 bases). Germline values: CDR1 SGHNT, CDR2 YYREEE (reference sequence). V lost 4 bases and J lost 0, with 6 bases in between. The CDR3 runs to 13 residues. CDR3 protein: CASSERSTDTQYF. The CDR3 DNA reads TGTGCCAGCAGCGAGCGGAGCACAGATACGCAGTATTTT.

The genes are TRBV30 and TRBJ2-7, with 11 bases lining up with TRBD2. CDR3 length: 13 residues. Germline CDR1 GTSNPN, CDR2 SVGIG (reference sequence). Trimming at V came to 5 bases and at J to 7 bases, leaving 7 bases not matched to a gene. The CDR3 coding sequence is TGTGCCTGGGATAGCGGGAGGGCCGGGGAGCAGTACTTC. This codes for CAWDSGRAGEQYF.

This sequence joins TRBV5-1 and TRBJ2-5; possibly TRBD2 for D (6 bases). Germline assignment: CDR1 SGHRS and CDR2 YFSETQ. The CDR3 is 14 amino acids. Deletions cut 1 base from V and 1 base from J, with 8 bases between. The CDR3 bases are TGCGCCAGCAGCTTGCTTAGCGGCCAAGAGACCCAGTACTTC. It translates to CASSLLSGQETQYF. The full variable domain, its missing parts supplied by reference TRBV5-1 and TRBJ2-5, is KAGVTQTPRYLIKTRGQQVTLSCSPISGHRSVSWYQQTPGQGLQFLFEYFSETQRNKGNFPGRFSGRQFSNSRSEMNVSTLELGDSALYLCASSLLSGQETQYFGPGTRLLVL.

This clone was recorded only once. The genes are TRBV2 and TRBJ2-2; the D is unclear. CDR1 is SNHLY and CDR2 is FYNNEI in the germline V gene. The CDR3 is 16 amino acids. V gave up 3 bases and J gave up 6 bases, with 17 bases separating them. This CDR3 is CASSESDGWLPGELFF. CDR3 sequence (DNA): TGTGCCAGCAGTGAGTCGGACGGGTGGTTACCCGGGGAGCTGTTTTTT.

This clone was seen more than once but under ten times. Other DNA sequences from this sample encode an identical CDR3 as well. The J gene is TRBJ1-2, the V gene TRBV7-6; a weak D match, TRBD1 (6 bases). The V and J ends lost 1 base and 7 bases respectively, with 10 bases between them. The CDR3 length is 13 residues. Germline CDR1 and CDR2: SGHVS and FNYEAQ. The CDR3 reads CASSLGGLSGYTF. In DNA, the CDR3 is TGTGCCAGCAGCTTAGGGGGGCTTAGTGGCTACACCTTC.

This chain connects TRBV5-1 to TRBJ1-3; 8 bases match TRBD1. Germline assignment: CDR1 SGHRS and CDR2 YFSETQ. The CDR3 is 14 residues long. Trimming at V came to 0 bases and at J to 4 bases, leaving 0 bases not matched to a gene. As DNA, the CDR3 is TGCGCCAGCAGCTTGGGGGACAGGGGAAACACCATATATTTT. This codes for CASSLGDRGNTIYF.

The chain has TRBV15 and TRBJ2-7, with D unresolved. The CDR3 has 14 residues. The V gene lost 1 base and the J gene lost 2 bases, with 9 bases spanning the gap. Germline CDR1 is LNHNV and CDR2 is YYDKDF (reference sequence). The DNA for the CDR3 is TGTGCCACCAGCAGAGGGGTGCTCCCCTACGAGCAGTACTTC. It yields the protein CATSRGVLPYEQYF.

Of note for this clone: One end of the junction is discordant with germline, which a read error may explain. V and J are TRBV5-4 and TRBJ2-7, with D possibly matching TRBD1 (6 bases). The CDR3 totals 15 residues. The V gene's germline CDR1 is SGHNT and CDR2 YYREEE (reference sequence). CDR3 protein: CASRPSDRTPYEQYF. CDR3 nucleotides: TGCGCCAGCAGACCCTCCGACAGGACCCCCTACGAGCAGTACTTC.

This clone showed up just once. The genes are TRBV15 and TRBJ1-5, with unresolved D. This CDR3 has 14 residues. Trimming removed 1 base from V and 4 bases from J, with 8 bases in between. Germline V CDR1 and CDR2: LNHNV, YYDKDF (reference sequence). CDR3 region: CATSRGRVNQPQHF. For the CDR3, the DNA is TGTGCCACCAGCAGAGGTCGGGTAAATCAGCCCCAGCATTTT.

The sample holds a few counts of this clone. The CDR3 DNA reads as TGTGCCAGCAGCCCGCAGGGGGTTGAGCAGTTCTTC. This gives the protein CASSPQGVEQFF. The gene calls are TRBV7-9 and TRBJ2-1; 7 bases are shared with TRBD1. The CDR3 spans 12 residues. After removal of 5 bases from V and 9 bases from J, the junction contained 4 bases not matched to a gene. Germline V lookup: CDR1 SEHNR, CDR2 FQNEAQ (reference sequence).

CDR3 in amino acids: CASSRDRGSSGNTIYF. The CDR3 DNA reads as TGTGCCAGCAGCCGGGACCGGGGGAGCTCTGGAAACACCATATATTTT. The V call is TRBV5-4, the J call TRBJ1-3, with D perhaps matching TRBD1 (5 bases). Trimming cost V 4 bases and J 0 bases, with 14 bases left between them. This CDR3 spans 16 amino acids. CDR1 SGHNT and CDR2 YYREEE come from the germline V gene (reference sequence).

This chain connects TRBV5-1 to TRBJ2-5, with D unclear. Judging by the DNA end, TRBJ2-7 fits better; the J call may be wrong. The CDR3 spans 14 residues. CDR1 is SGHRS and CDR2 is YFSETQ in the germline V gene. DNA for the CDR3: TGCGCCAGCAGTTCTGGAACCGTTCCCTACGAGCAGTACTTC. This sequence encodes CASSSGTVPYEQYF.

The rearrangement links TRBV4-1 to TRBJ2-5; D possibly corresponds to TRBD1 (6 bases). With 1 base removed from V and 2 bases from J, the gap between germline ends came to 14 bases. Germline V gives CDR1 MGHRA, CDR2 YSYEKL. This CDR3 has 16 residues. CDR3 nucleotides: TGCGCCAGCAGCCAAGGAGAGCAGGGGATTCAAGAGACCCAGTACTTC. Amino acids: CASSQGEQGIQETQYF.

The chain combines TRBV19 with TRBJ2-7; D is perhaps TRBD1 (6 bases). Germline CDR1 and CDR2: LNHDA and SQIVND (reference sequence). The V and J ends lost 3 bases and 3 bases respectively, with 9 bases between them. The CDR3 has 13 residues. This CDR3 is CASSMGAFYEQYF. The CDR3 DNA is TGTGCCAGTAGTATGGGGGCATTCTACGAGCAGTACTTC.

CDR3 nucleotides: TGTGCCAGCAGTCCACGACAGACCTCCTACACTGAAGCTTTCTTT. Its protein product is CASSPRQTSYTEAFF. The genes are TRBV6-5 and TRBJ1-1; perhaps TRBD1 as D (5 bases). Germline CDR1 and CDR2: MNHEY and SVGAGI. CDR3 length: 15 amino acids. V gave up 5 bases and J gave up 3 bases, with 16 bases separating them.

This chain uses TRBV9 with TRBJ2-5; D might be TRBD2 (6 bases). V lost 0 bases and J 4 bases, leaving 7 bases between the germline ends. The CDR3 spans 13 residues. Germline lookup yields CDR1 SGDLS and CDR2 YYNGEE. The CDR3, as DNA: TGTGCCAGCAGCGTAGGAGCGGGAGAGACCCAGTACTTC. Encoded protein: CASSVGAGETQYF.

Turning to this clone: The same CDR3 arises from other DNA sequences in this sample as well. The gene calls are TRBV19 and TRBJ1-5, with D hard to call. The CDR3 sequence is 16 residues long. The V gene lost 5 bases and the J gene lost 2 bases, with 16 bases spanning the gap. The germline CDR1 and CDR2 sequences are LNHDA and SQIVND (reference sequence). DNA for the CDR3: TGTGCCAGTAGTTTCTCTTCTGGACTCGGCAATCAGCCCCAGCATTTT. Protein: CASSFSSGLGNQPQHF.

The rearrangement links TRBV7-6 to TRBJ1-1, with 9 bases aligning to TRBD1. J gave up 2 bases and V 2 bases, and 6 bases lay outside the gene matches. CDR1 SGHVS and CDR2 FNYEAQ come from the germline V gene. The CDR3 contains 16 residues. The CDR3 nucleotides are TGTGCCAGCAGCTTAATACACAGGGGGCATAACACTGAAGCTTTCTTT. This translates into CASSLIHRGHNTEAFF.

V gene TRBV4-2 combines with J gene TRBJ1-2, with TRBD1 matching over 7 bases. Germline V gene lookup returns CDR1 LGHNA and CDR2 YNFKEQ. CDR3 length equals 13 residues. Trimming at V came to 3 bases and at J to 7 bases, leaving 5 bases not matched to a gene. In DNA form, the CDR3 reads TGTGCCAGCAGCCATACAGGGGCTGGTGGCTACACCTTC. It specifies CASSHTGAGGYTF.

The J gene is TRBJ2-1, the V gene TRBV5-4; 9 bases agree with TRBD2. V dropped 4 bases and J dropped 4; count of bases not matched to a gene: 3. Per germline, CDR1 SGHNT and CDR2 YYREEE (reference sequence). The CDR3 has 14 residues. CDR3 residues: CASSAAGGYNEQFF. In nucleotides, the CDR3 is TGTGCCAGCAGCGCAGCGGGAGGTTACAATGAGCAGTTCTTC. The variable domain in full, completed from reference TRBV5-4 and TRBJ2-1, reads ETGVTQSPTHLIKTRGQQVTLRCSSQSGHNTVSWYQQALGQGPQFIFQYYREEENGRGNFPPRFSGLQFPNYSSELNVNALELDDSALYLCASSAAGGYNEQFFGPGTRLTVL.